The 26 T cell receptor beta chains below come from one sample, sequenced in a study of identifying expanded T cells in peripheral blood. Profiling relied on immunoSEQ multiplex PCR, and the TCRdb table lists in-frame clones only, not all of them. The table records some 90,000 clones, around 87% of them present only once. The sample consisted of blood. Receptors were obtained from a person aged 18 to 70 in good health.

The chain couples TRBV7-9 to TRBJ2-1, with no clear D. The CDR3 extends over 13 amino acids. The ends were cut back, 3 bases at V and 8 bases at J, with 11 bases in the middle. The germline CDR1 and CDR2 sequences are SEHNR and FQNEAQ (reference sequence). In nucleotides, the CDR3 is TGTGCCAGCAGCTTGTCCCTTAGCCATGAGCAGTTCTTC. It translates to CASSLSLSHEQFF.

The rearrangement uses TRBV19 and TRBJ1-2; D ambiguous. V lost 3 bases to trimming and J lost 8 bases, with 25 bases between them. The CDR3 sequence is 17 residues long. Per the germline V gene, CDR1 is LNHDA and CDR2 is SQIVND (reference sequence). CDR3 in amino acids: CASSIRQYGPPTRGYTF. The CDR3 region has the DNA TGTGCCAGTAGTATTAGACAATACGGGCCTCCTACGCGGGGCTACACCTTC.

The chain combines TRBV30 with TRBJ1-6, with 7 bases that match TRBD1. Germline lookup yields CDR1 GTSNPN and CDR2 SVGIG (reference sequence). The CDR3 is made up of 18 amino acids. The ends lost 3 bases at V and 0 bases at J; junction bases unmatched: 11. CDR3 protein: CAWSPYLGQSSYNSPLHF. In nucleotides, the CDR3 is TGTGCCTGGAGCCCGTATTTGGGACAGAGCTCCTATAATTCACCCCTCCACTTT.

The chain couples TRBV9 to TRBJ1-4; TRBD1 might be the D (6 bases). Germline loops: CDR1 SGDLS, CDR2 YYNGEE. The length of the CDR3 is 19 residues. Trimming pared 2 bases from V and 0 bases from J, leaving 20 bases between. CDR3 nucleotide sequence: TGTGCCAGCAGCGTGAGGCCGTCCGGGGGCCCCACAACTAATGAAAAACTGTTTTTT. Translated, it gives CASSVRPSGGPTTNEKLFF. The variable domain in full, completed from reference TRBV9 and TRBJ1-4, reads DSGVTQTPKHLITATGQRVTLRCSPRSGDLSVYWYQQSLDQGLQFLIQYYNGEERAKGNILERFSAQQFPDLHSELNLSSLELGDSALYFCASSVRPSGGPTTNEKLFFGSGTQLSVL.

This clone was observed a handful of times. The gene calls are TRBV10-3 and TRBJ1-2; D is ambiguous. V was trimmed by 8 bases and J by 0 bases, leaving 10 bases between them. CDR1 and CDR2 from the germline V gene are ENHRY and SYGVKD. This CDR3 comprises 13 residues. The CDR3 region has the DNA TGTGCCATCGGCCCAGGCCCTAACTATGGCTACACCTTC. Translated, it gives CAIGPGPNYGYTF.

This chain links TRBV7-3 with TRBJ2-4; TRBD1 matches 8 bases. This CDR3 has 13 amino acids. V was pared by 6 bases and J by 6 bases, with 4 bases of the junction left unmatched. Germline V CDR1 and CDR2: SGHTA, FQGTGA. CDR3 nucleotides: TGTGCCAGCAGTTCAGGACAGGGAAACATTCAGTACTTC. Translating gives CASSSGQGNIQYF.

This clone has a single count. The genes are TRBV28 and TRBJ1-1; no clear D gene. The germline CDR1 and CDR2 sequences are MDHEN and SYDVKM. The CDR3 covers 11 residues. V was shortened by 7 bases and J by 0 bases, with 3 bases between the two germline ends. Here the CDR3 DNA reads TGTGCCAGCAAGGTGAACACTGAAGCTTTCTTT. This translates into CASKVNTEAFF.

The CDR3 bases are TGTGCCAGCAGCCGGGGCTCCTATAATTCACCCCTCCACTTT. This gives the protein CASSRGSYNSPLHF. The chain employs TRBV5-4 and TRBJ1-6; D call uncertain. CDR1 and CDR2 (germline): SGHNT, YYREEE (reference sequence). The germline V and J ends were trimmed by 4 bases and 0 bases, with 5 bases remaining between them. The CDR3 contains 14 residues.

A single count supports this clone. This chain joins TRBV15 and TRBJ2-5, with D unclear. The CDR3 totals 14 residues. V was cut by 0 bases and J by 0 bases, with 5 bases left in between. CDR1 and CDR2 (germline): LNHNV, YYDKDF (reference sequence). DNA for the CDR3: TGTGCCACCAGCAGAGATCGGTACCAAGAGACCCAGTACTTC. Its translation: CATSRDRYQETQYF.

This clone was seen only once. The rearrangement uses TRBV19 and TRBJ2-1, with 8 bases matching TRBD1. The CDR3 length is 20 residues. The junction had 21 bases not matched to a gene; V was cut back by 2 bases and J by 6 bases. Germline CDR1 LNHDA, CDR2 SQIVND (reference sequence). The CDR3: CASSIKRQIIQGARGNEQFF. The CDR3 DNA reads TGTGCCAGTAGTATAAAGCGCCAGATCATTCAGGGGGCGCGGGGCAATGAGCAGTTCTTC.

This sequence joins TRBV2 and TRBJ2-5; TRBD2 agrees at 8 bases. The CDR3 contains 15 residues. The V gene's germline CDR1 is SNHLY and CDR2 FYNNEI. V dropped 8 bases and J dropped 5; count of bases not matched to a gene: 13. The CDR3 sequence: CASVTGTSHSETQYF. CDR3 nucleotides: TGTGCCAGCGTGACCGGGACTAGTCATAGTGAGACCCAGTACTTC.

The rearrangement uses TRBV4-3 and TRBJ2-7; 10 bases map to TRBD1. V shed 0 bases and J 3 bases; nucleotides not matched to a gene: 8. The CDR3 totals 17 residues. The V gene's germline CDR1 is LGHNA and CDR2 YSLEER. The CDR3 region is CASSQDQGDRGGYEQYF. Here the CDR3 DNA reads TGCGCCAGCAGCCAAGATCAGGGGGACAGGGGAGGCTACGAGCAGTACTTC.

This chain connects TRBV7-2 to TRBJ1-2, with no clear D. Per germline, CDR1 SGHTA and CDR2 FQGNSA. This CDR3 comprises 15 residues. Trimming left V 2 bases short and J 4 bases short, with 14 bases between. The CDR3 DNA follows: TGTGCCAGCAGCTTATTCGTCCCGGACGGCTATGGCTACACCTTC. Its translation: CASSLFVPDGYGYTF.

The chain carries TRBV18 and TRBJ1-2; D is possibly TRBD1 (6 bases). The CDR3 spans 15 residues. V lost 3 bases and J lost 3, with 14 bases in between. From germline, CDR1 is KGHSH and CDR2 LQKENI. In DNA form, the CDR3 reads TGTGCCAGCTCACCGACGGGACACCCTGACTATGGCTACACCTTC. Its protein product is CASSPTGHPDYGYTF.

The chain has TRBV5-5 and TRBJ1-6; D is unclear. The germline V gene has CDR1 SGHKS and CDR2 YYEKEE (reference sequence). The V gene lost 3 bases and the J gene lost 10 bases, with 20 bases spanning the gap. The CDR3 extends over 16 amino acids. CDR3 DNA sequence: TGTGCCAGCAGCTCACCTAACTCGACGAATGAGTCACCCCTCCACTTT. Its translation is CASSSPNSTNESPLHF.

V and J are TRBV5-1 and TRBJ1-6, with D maybe TRBD1 (5 bases). The germline V and J ends were trimmed by 5 bases and 10 bases, with 19 bases remaining between them. CDR1 and CDR2 (germline): SGHRS, YFSETQ. The length of the CDR3 is 15 residues. This CDR3 reads CASRGVGGDPSPLHF. The CDR3 DNA reads as TGCGCCAGCAGGGGGGTCGGAGGTGATCCCTCACCCCTCCACTTT.

The V and J genes are TRBV15 and TRBJ2-2; no definite D call. The germline V gene has CDR1 LNHNV and CDR2 YYDKDF (reference sequence). V gave up 5 bases and J gave up 5 bases, with 12 bases separating them. The CDR3 runs to 14 residues. For the CDR3, the DNA is TGTGCCACCAGCCAACACATGAAGACCGGGGAGCTGTTTTTT. It is translated as CATSQHMKTGELFF.

Turning to this clone: A junction end diverges from the germline sequence, so it may reflect a read error. Other DNA sequences within the sample encode an identical CDR3. This rearrangement joins TRBV5-6 to TRBJ2-4, with TRBD2 as a possible D gene (5 bases). The CDR3 runs to 17 residues. Germline V lookup: CDR1 SGHDT, CDR2 YYEEEE. CDR3 protein: CASSLAKGSLAKNIQYF. CDR3 bases: TGTGCCAGCAGCTTGGCCAAAGGTTCCCTAGCCAAAAACATTCAGTATTTC. The variable domain in full, completed from reference TRBV5-6 and TRBJ2-4, reads DAGVTQSPTHLIKTRGQQVTLRCSPKSGHDTVSWYQQALGQGPQFIFQYYEEEERQRGNFPDRFSGHQFPNYSSELNVNALLLGDSALYLCASSLAKGSLAKNIQYFGAGTRLSVL.

CDR3 DNA: TGCGCCAGCAGCGAAGCGGGACAGGGAGGATACGAGCAGTACTTC. Translated, it gives CASSEAGQGGYEQYF. This chain links TRBV5-1 with TRBJ2-7, with TRBD1 identical over 9 bases. The CDR3 length is 15 residues. Germline V gene sequence: CDR1 SGHRS, CDR2 YFSETQ. V shed 4 bases, J shed 4 bases, and the junction held 9 bases outside the gene matches.

The genes are TRBV9 and TRBJ2-2; D not certain. The ends were cut back, 3 bases at V and 4 bases at J, with 10 bases in the middle. Germline V gene lookup returns CDR1 SGDLS and CDR2 YYNGEE. The CDR3 loop spans 14 amino acids. CDR3 loop: CASSARSTTGELFF. CDR3 nucleotides: TGTGCCAGCAGCGCGAGGTCTACCACCGGGGAGCTGTTTTTT.

This clone was observed a few times. The chain joins TRBV5-6 to TRBJ1-6; no clear D gene. The germline gives CDR1 SGHDT, CDR2 YYEEEE. With 2 bases removed from V and 6 bases from J, the gap between germline ends came to 6 bases. This CDR3 has 13 residues. DNA of the CDR3: TGTGCCAGCAGCTTACGTTTTAATTCACCCCTCCACTTT. This sequence encodes CASSLRFNSPLHF.

This clone is a singleton in its sample. CDR3 amino acids: CSGGTGNTGELFF. In DNA form, the CDR3 reads TGCAGCGGGGGGACAGGCAACACCGGGGAGCTGTTTTTT. The V and J genes are TRBV29-1 and TRBJ2-2; the match to TRBD1 covers 8 bases. V gave up 7 bases and J gave up 2 bases; unmatched junction bases: 3. The CDR3 runs to 13 residues. CDR1 and CDR2 from the germline V gene are SQVTM and ANQGSEA.

The rearrangement joins TRBV5-4 to TRBJ1-2; perhaps TRBD1 as D (5 bases). The CDR3 runs to 15 residues. CDR1 is SGHNT and CDR2 is YYREEE in the germline V gene (reference sequence). V lost 0 bases, J lost 1 base, and 10 bases lay in between. The CDR3 DNA reads as TGTGCCAGCAGCTTGGGAGGGGAGTTTAACTATGGCTACACCTTC. As protein: CASSLGGEFNYGYTF.

The J gene is TRBJ2-5, the V gene TRBV15; TRBD1 aligns across 8 bases. Trimming cost V 2 bases and J 4 bases; bases outside gene matches: 3. This CDR3 contains 14 residues. The germline gives CDR1 LNHNV, CDR2 YYDKDF (reference sequence). The CDR3 DNA sequence: TGTGCCACCAGCAGATCCACAGGGGGAGAGACCCAGTACTTC. As protein: CATSRSTGGETQYF.

This chain joins TRBV25-1 and TRBJ2-5; 7 nucleotides agree with TRBD2. The germline CDR1 and CDR2 sequences are MGHDK and SYGVNS. The CDR3 spans 17 residues. J gave up 2 bases and V 7 bases, and 16 bases lay outside the gene matches. CDR3 in amino acids: CASTSTASGPAQETQYF. CDR3 in DNA: TGTGCCAGCACCTCAACGGCTAGCGGTCCCGCACAAGAGACCCAGTACTTC.

V and J are TRBV6-1 and TRBJ2-3; 7 bases are a match to TRBD1. The CDR3 is 14 residues long. V shed 7 bases and J 5 bases; nucleotides not matched to a gene: 9. Germline V gives CDR1 MNHNS, CDR2 SASEGT. CDR3 coding DNA: TGTGCCAGCAACAGGCGAGCAGGGGGAGATACGCAGTATTTT. As protein: CASNRRAGGDTQYF.